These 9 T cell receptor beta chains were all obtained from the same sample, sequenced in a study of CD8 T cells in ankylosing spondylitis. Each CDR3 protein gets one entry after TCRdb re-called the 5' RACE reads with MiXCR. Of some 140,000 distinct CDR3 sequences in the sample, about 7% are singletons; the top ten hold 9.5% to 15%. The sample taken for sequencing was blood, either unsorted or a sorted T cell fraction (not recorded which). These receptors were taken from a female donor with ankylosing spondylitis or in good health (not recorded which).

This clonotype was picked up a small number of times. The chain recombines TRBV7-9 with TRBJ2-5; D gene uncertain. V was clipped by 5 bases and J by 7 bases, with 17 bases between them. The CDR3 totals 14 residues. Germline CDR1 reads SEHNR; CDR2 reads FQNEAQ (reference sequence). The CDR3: CASSTHTGWGTQYF. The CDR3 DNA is TGTGCCAGCAGCACCCACACCGGTTGGGGGACCCAGTACTTC. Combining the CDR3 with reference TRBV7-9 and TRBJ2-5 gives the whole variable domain DTGVSQNPRHKITKRGQNVTFRCDPISEHNRLYWYRQTLGQGPEFLTYFQNEAQLEKSRLLSDRFSAERPKGSFSTLEIQRTEQGDSAMYLCASSTHTGWGTQYFGPGTRLLVL.

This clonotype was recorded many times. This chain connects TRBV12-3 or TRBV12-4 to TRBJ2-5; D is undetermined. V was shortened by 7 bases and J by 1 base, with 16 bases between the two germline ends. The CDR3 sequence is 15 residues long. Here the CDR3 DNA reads TGTGCCAGCACCCCTTCGCGAGCGCTCCAAGAGACCCAGTACTTC. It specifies CASTPSRALQETQYF.

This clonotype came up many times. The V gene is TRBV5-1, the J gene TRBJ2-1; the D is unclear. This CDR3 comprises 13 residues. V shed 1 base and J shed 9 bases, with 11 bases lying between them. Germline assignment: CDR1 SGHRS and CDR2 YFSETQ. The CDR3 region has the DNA TGCGCCAGCAGCTTGTCGACCTGGAGTGAGCAGTTCTTC. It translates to CASSLSTWSEQFF.

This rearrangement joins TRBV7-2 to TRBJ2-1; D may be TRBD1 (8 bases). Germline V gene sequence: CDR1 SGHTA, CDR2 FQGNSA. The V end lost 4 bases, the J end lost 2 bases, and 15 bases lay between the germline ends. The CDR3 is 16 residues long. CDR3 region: CASSWGGTGPYNEQFF. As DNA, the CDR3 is TGTGCCAGCAGCTGGGGGGGGACAGGCCCCTACAATGAGCAGTTCTTC.

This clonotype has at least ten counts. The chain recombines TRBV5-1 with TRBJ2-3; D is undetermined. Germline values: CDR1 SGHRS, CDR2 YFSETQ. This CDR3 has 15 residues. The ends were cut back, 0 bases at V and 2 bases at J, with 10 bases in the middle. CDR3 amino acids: CASSLDGSLTDTQYF. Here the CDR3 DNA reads TGCGCCAGCAGCTTGGACGGATCACTCACAGATACGCAGTATTTT.

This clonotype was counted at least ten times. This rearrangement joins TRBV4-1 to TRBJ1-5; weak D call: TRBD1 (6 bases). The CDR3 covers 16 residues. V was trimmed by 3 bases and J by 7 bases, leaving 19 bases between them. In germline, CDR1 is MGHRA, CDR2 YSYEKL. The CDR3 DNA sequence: TGCGCCAGCAGCCAGGGTCAGGGGCCCGCCAACCAGCCCCAGCATTTT. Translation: CASSQGQGPANQPQHF.

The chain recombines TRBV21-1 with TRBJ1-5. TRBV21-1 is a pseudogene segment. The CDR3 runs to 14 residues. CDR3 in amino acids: CASSKAGGNQPHHF. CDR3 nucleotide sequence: TGTGCCAGCAGCAAAGCTGGAGGGAATCAGCCCCATCATTTT.

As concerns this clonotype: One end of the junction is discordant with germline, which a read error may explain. CDR3 bases: TGTGCCAGCTCACCACAGGGTACTGGCAATCCGCCCCAGCATTTT. Translating it yields CASSPQGTGNPPQHF. The chain has TRBV18 and TRBJ1-5, with D unresolved. CDR1 is KGHSH, CDR2 LQKENI, per germline. The CDR3 has 15 amino acids.

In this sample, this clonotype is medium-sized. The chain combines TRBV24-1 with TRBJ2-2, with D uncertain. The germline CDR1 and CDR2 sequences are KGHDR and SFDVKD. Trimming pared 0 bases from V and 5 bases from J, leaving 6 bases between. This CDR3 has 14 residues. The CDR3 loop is CATSDLRDTGELFF. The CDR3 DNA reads TGTGCCACCAGTGATTTGAGGGATACCGGGGAGCTGTTTTTT.